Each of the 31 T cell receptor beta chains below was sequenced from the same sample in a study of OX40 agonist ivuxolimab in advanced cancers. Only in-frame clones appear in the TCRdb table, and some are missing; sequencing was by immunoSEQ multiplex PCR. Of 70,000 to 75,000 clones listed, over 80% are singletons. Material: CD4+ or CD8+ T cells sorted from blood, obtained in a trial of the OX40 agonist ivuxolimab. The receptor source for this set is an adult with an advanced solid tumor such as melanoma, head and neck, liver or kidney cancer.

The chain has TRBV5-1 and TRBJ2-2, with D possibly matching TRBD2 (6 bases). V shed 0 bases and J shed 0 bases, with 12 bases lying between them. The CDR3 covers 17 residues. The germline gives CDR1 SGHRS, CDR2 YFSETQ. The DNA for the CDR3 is TGCGCCAGCAGCTTGGTTCAGCGGGTGACGAACACCGGGGAGCTGTTTTTT. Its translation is CASSLVQRVTNTGELFF.

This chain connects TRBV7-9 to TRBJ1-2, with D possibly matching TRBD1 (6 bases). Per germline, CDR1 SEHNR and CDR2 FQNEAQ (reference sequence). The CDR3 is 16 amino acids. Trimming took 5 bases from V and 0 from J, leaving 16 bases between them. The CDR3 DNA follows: TGTGCCAGCAGCCATGCCGGGGAGGGGGCTAACTATGGCTACACCTTC. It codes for CASSHAGEGANYGYTF.

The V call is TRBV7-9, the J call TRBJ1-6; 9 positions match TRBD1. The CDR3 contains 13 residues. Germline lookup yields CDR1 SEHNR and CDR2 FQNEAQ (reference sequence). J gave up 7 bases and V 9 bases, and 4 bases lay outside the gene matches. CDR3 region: CASNRGRNSPLHF. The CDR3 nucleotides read TGTGCCAGTAACAGGGGGCGAAATTCACCCCTCCACTTT. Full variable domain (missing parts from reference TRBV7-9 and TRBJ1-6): DTGVSQNPRHKITKRGQNVTFRCDPISEHNRLYWYRQTLGQGPEFLTYFQNEAQLEKSRLLSDRFSAERPKGSFSTLEIQRTEQGDSAMYLCASNRGRNSPLHFGNGTRLTVT.

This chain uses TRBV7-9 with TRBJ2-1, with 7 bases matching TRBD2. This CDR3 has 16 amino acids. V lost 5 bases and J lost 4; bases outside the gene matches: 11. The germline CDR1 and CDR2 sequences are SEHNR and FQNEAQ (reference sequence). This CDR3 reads CASSPGLAELYNEQFF. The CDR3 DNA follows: TGTGCCAGCAGCCCCGGGCTAGCGGAACTATACAATGAGCAGTTCTTC.

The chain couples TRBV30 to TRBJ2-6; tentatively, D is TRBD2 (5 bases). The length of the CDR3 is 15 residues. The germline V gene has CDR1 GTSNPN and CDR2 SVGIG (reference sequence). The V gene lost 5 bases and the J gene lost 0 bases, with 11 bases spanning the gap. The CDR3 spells CAWGRRLSGANVLTF. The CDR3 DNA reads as TGTGCCTGGGGGAGACGACTCTCTGGGGCCAACGTCCTGACTTTC.

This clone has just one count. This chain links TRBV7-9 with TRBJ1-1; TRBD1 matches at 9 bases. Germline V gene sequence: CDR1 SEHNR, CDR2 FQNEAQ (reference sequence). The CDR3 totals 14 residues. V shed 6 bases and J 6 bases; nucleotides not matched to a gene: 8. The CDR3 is CASRRGTGSSEAFF. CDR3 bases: TGTGCCAGCAGACGCGGGACAGGGAGTTCTGAAGCTTTCTTT.

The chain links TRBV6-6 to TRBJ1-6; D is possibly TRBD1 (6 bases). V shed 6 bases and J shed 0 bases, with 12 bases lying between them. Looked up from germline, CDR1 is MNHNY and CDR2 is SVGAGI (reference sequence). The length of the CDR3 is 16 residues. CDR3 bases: TGTGCCAGCAGCAGGGGTACGAGCTCCTATAATTCACCCCTCCACTTT. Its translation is CASSRGTSSYNSPLHF.

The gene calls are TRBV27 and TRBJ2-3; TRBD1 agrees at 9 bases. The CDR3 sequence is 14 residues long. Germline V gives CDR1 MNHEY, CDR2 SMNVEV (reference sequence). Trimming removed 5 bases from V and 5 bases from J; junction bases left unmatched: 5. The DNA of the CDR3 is TGTGCCAGCAGTCGGGACAGGGTGGTAGATACGCAGTATTTT. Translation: CASSRDRVVDTQYF.

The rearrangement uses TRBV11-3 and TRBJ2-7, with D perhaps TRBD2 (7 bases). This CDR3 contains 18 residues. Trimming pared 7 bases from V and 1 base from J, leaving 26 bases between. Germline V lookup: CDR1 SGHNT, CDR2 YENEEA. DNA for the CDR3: TGTGCCAGCATCAAACCGACAGGACCCGTCGGGGGGTCCTACGAGCAGTACGTC. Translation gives CASIKPTGPVGGSYEQYV.

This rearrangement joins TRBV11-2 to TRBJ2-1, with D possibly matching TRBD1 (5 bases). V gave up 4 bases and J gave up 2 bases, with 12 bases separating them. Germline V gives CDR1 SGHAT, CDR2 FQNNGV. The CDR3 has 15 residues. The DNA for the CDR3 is TGTGCCAGCAGCTCTCAGGGATCCCCCTACAATGAGCAGTTCTTC. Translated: CASSSQGSPYNEQFF.

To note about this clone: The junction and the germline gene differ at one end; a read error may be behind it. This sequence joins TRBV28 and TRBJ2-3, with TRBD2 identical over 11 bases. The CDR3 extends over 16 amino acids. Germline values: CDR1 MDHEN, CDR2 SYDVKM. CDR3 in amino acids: CASRLSSGGRTDTQYF. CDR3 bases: TGTGCCAGCAGATTATCTAGCGGGGGGCGCACAGATACGCAGTATTTT.

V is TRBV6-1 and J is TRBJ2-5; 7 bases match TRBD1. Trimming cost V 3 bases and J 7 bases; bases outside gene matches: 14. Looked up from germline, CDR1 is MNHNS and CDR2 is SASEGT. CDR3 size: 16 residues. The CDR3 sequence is CASSEIGTAGSRTQYF. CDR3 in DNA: TGTGCCAGCAGTGAGATAGGGACAGCAGGGAGTAGGACCCAGTACTTC.

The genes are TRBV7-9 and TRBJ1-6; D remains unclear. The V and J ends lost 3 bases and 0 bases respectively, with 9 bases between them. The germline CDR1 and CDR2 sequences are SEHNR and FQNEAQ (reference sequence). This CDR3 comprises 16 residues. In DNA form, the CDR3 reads TGTGCCAGCAGCTTCCGCCTATACTCCTATAATTCACCCCTCCACTTT. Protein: CASSFRLYSYNSPLHF.

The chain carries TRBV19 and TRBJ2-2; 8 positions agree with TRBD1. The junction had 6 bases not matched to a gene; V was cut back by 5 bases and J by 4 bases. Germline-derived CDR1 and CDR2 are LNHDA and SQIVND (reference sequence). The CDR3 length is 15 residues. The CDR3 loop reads CASSSPDRVTGELFF. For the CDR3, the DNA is TGTGCCAGTAGTTCCCCGGACAGGGTCACCGGGGAGCTGTTTTTT.

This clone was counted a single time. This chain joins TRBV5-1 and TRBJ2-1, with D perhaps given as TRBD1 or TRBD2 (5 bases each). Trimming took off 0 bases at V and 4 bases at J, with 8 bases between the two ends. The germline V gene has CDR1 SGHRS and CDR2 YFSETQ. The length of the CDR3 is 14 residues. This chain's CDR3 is CASSLGGVYNEQFF. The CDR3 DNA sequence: TGCGCCAGCAGCTTGGGAGGGGTGTACAATGAGCAGTTCTTC.

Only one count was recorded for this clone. This CDR3 reads CASRGDLRGTEAFF. The CDR3 DNA reads TGTGCCAGCAGAGGGGACTTAAGGGGCACTGAAGCTTTCTTT. This rearrangement joins TRBV27 to TRBJ1-1, with D maybe TRBD1 (5 bases). This CDR3 region has 14 residues. CDR1 is MNHEY, CDR2 SMNVEV, per germline (reference sequence). The V end lost 6 bases, the J end lost 4 bases, and 15 bases lay between the germline ends.

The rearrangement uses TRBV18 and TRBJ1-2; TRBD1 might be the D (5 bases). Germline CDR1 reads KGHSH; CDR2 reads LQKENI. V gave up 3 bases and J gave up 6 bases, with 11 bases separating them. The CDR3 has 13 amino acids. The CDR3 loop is CASSPGRENGYTF. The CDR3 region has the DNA TGTGCCAGCTCACCGGGCAGGGAGAATGGCTACACCTTC.

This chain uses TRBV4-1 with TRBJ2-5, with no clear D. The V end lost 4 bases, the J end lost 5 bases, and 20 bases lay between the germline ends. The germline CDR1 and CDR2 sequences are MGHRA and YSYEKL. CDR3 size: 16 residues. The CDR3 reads CASSPPPGGLTETQYF. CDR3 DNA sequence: TGCGCCAGCAGCCCGCCCCCCGGCGGCTTAACGGAGACCCAGTACTTC.

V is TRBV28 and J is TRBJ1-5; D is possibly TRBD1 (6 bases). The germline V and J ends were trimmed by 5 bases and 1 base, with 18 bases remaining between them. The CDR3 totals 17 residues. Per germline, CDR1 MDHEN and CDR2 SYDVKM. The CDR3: CASSPTRQAWSNQPQHF. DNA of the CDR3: TGTGCCAGCAGTCCCACTAGACAGGCGTGGAGCAATCAGCCCCAGCATTTT.

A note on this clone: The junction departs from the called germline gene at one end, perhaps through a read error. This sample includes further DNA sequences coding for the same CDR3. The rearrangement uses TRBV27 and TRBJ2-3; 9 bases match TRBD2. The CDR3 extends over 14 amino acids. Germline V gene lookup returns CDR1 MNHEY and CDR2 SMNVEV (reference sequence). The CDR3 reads CASSFLAGTDTQYF. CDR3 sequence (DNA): TGTGCCAGCAGTTTTCTAGCGGGAACAGATACACAGTATTTT.

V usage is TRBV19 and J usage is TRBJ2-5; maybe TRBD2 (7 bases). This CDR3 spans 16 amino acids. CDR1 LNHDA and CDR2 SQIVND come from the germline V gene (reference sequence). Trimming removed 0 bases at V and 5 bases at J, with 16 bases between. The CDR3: CASSIDAGEGFETQYF. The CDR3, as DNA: TGTGCCAGTAGTATAGACGCAGGGGAGGGTTTCGAGACCCAGTACTTC.

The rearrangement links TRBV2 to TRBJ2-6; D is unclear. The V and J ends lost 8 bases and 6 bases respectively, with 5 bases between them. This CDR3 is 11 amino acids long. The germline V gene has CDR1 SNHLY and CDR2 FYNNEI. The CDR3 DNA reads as TGTGCCAGCCTTTTGGCCAACGTCCTGACTTTC. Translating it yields CASLLANVLTF.

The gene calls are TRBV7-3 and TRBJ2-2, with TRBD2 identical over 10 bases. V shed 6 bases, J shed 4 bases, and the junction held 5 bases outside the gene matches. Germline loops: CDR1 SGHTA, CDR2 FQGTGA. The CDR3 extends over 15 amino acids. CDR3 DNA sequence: TGTGCCAGCAGGAGGACTAGCGGTCCCACCGGGGAGCTGTTTTTT. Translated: CASRRTSGPTGELFF. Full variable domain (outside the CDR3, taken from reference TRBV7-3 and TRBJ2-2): GAGVSQTPSNKVTEKGKYVELRCDPISGHTALYWYRQSLGQGPEFLIYFQGTGAADDSGLPNDRFFAVRPEGSVSTLKIQRTERGDSAVYLCASRRTSGPTGELFFGEGSRLTVL.

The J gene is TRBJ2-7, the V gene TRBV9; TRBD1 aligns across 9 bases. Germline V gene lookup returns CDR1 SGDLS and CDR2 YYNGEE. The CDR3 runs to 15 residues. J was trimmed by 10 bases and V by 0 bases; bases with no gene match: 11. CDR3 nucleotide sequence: TGTGCCAGCAGCGTAGAAGGGACAGGGCTCCCCAGTCAGTACTTC. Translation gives CASSVEGTGLPSQYF.

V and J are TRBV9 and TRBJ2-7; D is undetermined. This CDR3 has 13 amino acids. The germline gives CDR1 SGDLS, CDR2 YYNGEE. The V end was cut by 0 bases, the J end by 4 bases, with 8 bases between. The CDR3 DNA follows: TGTGCCAGCAGCGTAGGCGGTCGTTACGAGCAGTACTTC. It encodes CASSVGGRYEQYF. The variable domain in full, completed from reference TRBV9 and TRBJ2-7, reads DSGVTQTPKHLITATGQRVTLRCSPRSGDLSVYWYQQSLDQGLQFLIQYYNGEERAKGNILERFSAQQFPDLHSELNLSSLELGDSALYFCASSVGGRYEQYFGPGTRLTVT.

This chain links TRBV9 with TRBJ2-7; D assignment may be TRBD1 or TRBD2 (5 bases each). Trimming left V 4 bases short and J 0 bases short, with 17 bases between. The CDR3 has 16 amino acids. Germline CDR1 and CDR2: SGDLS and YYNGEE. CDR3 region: CASSPEPGTASYEQYF. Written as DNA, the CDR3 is TGTGCCAGCAGCCCAGAACCCGGGACGGCCTCCTACGAGCAGTACTTC.

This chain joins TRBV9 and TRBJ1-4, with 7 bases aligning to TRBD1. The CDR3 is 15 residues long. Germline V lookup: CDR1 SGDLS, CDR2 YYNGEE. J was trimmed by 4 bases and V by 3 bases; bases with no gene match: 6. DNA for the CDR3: TGTGCCAGCAGCGGGACCGGGACAGTTAATGAAAAACTGTTTTTT. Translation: CASSGTGTVNEKLFF.

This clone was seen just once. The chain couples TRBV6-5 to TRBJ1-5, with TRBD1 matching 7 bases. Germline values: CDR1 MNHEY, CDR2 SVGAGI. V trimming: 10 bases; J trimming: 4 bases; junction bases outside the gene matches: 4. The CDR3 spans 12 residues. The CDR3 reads CATGTANQPQHF. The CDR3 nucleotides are TGTGCCACCGGGACAGCGAATCAGCCCCAGCATTTT.

The CDR3 DNA is TGTGCCAGCGCGTCCCCGGCGGGGAGAAGCGAGCAGTACTTC. As protein: CASASPAGRSEQYF. The chain couples TRBV2 to TRBJ2-7; TRBD2 is a possible D gene (6 bases). This CDR3 comprises 14 residues. The germline CDR1 and CDR2 sequences are SNHLY and FYNNEI. V was trimmed by 8 bases and J by 6 bases, leaving 20 bases between them.

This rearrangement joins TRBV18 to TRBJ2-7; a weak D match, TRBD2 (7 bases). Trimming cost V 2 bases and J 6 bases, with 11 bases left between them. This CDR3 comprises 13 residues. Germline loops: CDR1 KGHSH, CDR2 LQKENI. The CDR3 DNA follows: TGTGCCAGCTCACCAGGGGGGGGCTTCGAGCAGTACGTC. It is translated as CASSPGGGFEQYV.

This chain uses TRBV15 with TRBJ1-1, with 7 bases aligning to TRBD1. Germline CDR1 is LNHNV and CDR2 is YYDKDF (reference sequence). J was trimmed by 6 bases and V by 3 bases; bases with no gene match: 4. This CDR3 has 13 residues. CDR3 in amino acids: CATSSRGSSEAFF. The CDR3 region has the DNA TGTGCCACCAGCAGCAGGGGGTCGTCTGAAGCTTTCTTT.